Listed below are T cell receptor beta chains from one sample, sequenced in a study of CXCR3-negative and CXCR3-positive naive CD8 T cells. No DNA is given; TCRdb re-called the 5' RACE reads and lists each CDR3 protein once. The specimen's table records more than 100,000 distinct CDR3 sequences. The sequencing sample was made of naive CXCR3+ CD8+ T cells from blood. The receptor set was obtained from a human donor in good health. Some clones in this sample may be carry-over from other donors' samples. Each CDR3 is given with its conserved first and last residue.

V	J	CDR3
TRBV5-1	TRBJ2-1	CASSTGQVNNEQFF
TRBV28	TRBJ2-1	CASTKQGGFSNEQFF
TRBV11-2	TRBJ2-7	CASSFGTGEPYEQYF
TRBV7-8	TRBJ2-1	CASSLGLAVAYNEQFF
TRBV4-3	TRBJ2-7	CASSQDVRGEAYEQYF
TRBV23-1	TRBJ2-7	CASSHLRVYEQYF
TRBV7-2	TRBJ1-2	CASSQSGGYTF
TRBV29-1	TRBJ2-1	CSVASRQGYNEQFF
TRBV7-9	TRBJ2-7	CASSLVPVRGHEQYF
TRBV29-1	TRBJ1-2	CSVVVRGYGYTF
TRBV9	TRBJ2-7	CASSVGLAGSYEQYF
TRBV29-1	TRBJ2-1	CSARGGNEQFF
TRBV12-3/TRBV12-4	TRBJ2-2	CAILGATGELFF
TRBV5-1	TRBJ2-1	CASSLEAGGRQGQFF
TRBV4-2	TRBJ1-6	CASSQDLTGASSYNSPLHF
TRBV29-1	TRBJ2-7	CSVDGGVEYEQYF